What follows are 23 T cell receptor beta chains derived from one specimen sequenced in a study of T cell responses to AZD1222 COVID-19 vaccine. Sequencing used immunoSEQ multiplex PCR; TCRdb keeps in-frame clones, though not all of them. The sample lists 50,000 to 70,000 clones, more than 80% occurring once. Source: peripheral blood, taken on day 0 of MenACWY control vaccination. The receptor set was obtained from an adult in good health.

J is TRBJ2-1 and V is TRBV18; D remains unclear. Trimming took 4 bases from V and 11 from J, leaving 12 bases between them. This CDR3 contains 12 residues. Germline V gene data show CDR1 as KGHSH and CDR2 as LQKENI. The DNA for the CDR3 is TGTGCCAGCTCACTCATTACGTCCCAGCAGTTCTTC. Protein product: CASSLITSQQFF.

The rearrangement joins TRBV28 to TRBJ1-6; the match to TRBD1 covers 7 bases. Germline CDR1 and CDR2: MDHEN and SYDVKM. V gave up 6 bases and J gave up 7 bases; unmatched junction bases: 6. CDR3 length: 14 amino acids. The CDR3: CASSPGGRNSPLHF. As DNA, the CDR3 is TGTGCCAGCAGCCCAGGGGGAAGGAATTCACCCCTCCACTTT.

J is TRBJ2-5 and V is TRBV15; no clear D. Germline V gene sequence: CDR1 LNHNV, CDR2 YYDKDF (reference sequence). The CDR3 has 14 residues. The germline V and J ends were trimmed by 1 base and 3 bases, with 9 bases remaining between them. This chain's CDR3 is CATSRAGREETQYF. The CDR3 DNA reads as TGTGCCACCAGCAGAGCTGGGCGAGAAGAGACCCAGTACTTC.

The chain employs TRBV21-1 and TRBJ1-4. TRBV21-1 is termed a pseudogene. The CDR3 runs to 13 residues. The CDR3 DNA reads TGTGCCAGCAGCGCTAGGGTTCGATCCTCAGTGTTTTTT. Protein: CASSARVRSSVFF.

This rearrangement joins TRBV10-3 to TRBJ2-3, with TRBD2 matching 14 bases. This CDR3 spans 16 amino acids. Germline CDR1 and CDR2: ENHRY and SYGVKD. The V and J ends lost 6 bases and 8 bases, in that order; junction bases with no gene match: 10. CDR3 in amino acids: CAIRGTSGRTGRTQYF. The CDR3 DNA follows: TGTGCCATCAGAGGGACTAGCGGGAGAACTGGGCGTACGCAGTATTTT.

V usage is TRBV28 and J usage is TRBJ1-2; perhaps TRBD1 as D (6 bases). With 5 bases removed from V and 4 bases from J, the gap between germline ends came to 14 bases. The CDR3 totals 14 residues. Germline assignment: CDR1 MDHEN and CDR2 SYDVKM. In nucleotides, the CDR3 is TGTGCCAGCAGTCTAGGGGGAGACTCCTATGGCTACACCTTC. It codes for CASSLGGDSYGYTF.

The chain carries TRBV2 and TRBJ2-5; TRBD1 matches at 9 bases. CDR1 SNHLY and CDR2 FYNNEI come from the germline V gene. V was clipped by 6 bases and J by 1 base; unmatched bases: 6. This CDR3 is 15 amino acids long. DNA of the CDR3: TGTGCCAGCAGGGGACAGGGAGTCCCCCAAGAGACCCAGTACTTC. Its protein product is CASRGQGVPQETQYF.

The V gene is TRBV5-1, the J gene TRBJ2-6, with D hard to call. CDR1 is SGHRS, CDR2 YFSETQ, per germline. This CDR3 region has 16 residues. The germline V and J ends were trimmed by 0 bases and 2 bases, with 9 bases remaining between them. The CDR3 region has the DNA TGCGCCAGCAGCTTGGACCGTCCCACTGGGGCCAACGTCCTGACTTTC. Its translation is CASSLDRPTGANVLTF.

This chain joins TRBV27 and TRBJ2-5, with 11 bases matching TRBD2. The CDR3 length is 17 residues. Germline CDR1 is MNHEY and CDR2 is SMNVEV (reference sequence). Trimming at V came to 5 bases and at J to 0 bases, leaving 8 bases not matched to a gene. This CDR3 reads CASSQIISGRDQETQYF. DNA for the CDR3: TGTGCCAGCAGTCAAATCATTAGCGGGAGGGACCAAGAGACCCAGTACTTC.

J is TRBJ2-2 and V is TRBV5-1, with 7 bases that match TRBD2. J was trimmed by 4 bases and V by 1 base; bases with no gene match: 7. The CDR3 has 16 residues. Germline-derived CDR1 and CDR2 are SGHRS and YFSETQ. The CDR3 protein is CASSLSGGSGTGELFF. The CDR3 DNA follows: TGCGCCAGCAGCTTGTCTGGCGGGAGTGGCACCGGGGAGCTGTTTTTT. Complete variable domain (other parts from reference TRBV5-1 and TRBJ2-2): KAGVTQTPRYLIKTRGQQVTLSCSPISGHRSVSWYQQTPGQGLQFLFEYFSETQRNKGNFPGRFSGRQFSNSRSEMNVSTLELGDSALYLCASSLSGGSGTGELFFGEGSRLTVL.

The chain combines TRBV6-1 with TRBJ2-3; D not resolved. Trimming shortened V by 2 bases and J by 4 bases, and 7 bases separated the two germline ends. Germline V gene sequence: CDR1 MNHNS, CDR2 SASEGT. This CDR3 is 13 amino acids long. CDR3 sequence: CASSEILPDTQYF. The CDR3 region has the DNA TGTGCCAGCAGTGAAATCTTGCCAGATACGCAGTATTTT.

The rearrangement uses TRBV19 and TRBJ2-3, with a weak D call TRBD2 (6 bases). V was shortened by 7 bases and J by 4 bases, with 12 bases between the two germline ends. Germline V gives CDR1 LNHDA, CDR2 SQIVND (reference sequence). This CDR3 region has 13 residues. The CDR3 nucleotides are TGTGCCAGTACCGGGACTTGGCCAGATACGCAGTATTTT. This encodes CASTGTWPDTQYF.

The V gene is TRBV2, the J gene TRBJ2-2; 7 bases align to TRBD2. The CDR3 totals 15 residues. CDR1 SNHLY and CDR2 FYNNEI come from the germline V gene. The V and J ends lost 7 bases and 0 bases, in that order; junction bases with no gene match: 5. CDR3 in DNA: TGTGCCAGCATTCAACTAGCGTCGAACACCGGGGAGCTGTTTTTT. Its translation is CASIQLASNTGELFF.

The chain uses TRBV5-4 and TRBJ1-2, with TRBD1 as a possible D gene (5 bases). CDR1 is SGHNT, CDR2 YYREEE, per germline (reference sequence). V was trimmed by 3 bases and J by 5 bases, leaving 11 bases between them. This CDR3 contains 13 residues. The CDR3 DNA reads TGTGCCAGCAGCTCGGGACTTCAATATGGCTACACCTTC. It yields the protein CASSSGLQYGYTF.

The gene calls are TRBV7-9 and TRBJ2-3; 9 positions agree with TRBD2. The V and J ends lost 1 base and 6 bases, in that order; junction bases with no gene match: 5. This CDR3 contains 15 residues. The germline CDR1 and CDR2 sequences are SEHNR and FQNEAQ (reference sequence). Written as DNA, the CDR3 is TGTGCCAGCAGCTTAGTTCTAGCGGGGTCGGATACGCAGTATTTT. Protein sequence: CASSLVLAGSDTQYF.

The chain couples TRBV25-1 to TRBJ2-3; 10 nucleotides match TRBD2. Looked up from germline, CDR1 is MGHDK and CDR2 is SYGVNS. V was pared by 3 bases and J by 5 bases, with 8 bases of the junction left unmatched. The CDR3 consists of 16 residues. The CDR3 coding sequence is TGTGCCAGCAGTGACGAGCGGGAGGGCCGCCTAGATACGCAGTATTTT. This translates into CASSDEREGRLDTQYF.

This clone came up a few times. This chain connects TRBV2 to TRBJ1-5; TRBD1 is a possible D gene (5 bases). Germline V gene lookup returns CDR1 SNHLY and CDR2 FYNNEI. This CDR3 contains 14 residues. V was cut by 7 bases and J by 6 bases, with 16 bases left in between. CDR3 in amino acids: CASKVSGQGQPQHF. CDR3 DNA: TGTGCCAGCAAAGTCTCAGGGCAAGGTCAGCCCCAGCATTTT.

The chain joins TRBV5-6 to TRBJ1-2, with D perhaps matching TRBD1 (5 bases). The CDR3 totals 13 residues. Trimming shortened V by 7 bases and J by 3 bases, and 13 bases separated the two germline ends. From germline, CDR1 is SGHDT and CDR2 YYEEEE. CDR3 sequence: CASGLRGDYGYTF. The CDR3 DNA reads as TGTGCCAGCGGGTTGCGGGGGGACTATGGCTACACCTTC.

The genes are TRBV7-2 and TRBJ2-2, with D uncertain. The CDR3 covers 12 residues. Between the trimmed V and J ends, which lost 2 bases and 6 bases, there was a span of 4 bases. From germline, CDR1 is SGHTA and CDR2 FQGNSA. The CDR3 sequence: CASSLRAGELFF. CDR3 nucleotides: TGTGCCAGCAGCTTAAGGGCCGGGGAGCTGTTTTTT.

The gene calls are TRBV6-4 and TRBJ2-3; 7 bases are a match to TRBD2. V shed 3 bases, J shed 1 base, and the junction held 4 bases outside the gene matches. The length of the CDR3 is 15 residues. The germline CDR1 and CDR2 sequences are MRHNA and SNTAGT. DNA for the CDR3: TGTGCCAGCAGTGAGGGGCTAGCGGGCACAGATACGCAGTATTTT. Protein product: CASSEGLAGTDTQYF.

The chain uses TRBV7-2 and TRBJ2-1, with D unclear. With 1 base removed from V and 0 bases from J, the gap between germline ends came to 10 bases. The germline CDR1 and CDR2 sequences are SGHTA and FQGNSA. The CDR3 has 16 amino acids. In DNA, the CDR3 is TGTGCCAGCAGCTTAGTTCTACTCAGCTCCTACAATGAGCAGTTCTTC. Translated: CASSLVLLSSYNEQFF.

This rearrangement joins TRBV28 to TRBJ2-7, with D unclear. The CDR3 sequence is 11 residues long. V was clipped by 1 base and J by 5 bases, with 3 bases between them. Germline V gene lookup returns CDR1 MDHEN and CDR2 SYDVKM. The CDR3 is CASSLYDEQYF. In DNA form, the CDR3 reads TGTGCCAGCAGTTTATACGACGAGCAGTACTTC. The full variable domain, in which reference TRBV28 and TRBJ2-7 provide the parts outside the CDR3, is DVKVTQSSRYLVKRTGEKVFLECVQDMDHENMFWYRQDPGLGLRLIYFSYDVKMKEKGDIPEGYSVSREKKERFSLILESASTNQTSMYLCASSLYDEQYFGPGTRLTVT.

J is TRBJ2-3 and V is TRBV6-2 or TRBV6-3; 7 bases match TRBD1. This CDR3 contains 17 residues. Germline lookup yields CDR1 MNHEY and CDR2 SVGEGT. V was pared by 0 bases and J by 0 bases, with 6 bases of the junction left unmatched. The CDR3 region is CASSYSPGTASTDTQYF. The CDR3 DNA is TGTGCCAGCAGTTACTCACCTGGGACAGCCAGCACAGATACGCAGTATTTT.